The count of the clone carrying this T cell receptor (beta chain) is one. The antigen is undetermined. V shed 4 bases and J shed 0 bases, with 10 bases lying between them. This CDR3 comprises 14 residues. CDR1 and CDR2 from the germline V gene are GTSNPN and SVGIG (reference sequence). These data are taken from a study of shared clonotypes between healthy human individuals. Naive CD8 populations comprised CD45RO-negative cells positively selected for CCR7, excluding terminally differentiated effector memory CD45RA+ cells. Using immunoSEQ multiplex PCR, the repertoire was profiled, and TCRdb retains in-frame clones only, with some absent. The repertoire includes about 2.2 million clones, approximately 92% of them detected once, and approximately 1.7% sits in the top ten. The study, taken as a whole, reports: Sampling was confined to blood; repertoires within tissues likely differ. It was expected that sequencing depth would affect clonotype sharing among donors.

Sequences were obtained from naive CD8+ T cells from PBMCs. The rearrangement links TRBV30 to TRBJ2-1; the D gene is possibly TRBD2 (5 bases). The receptor was derived from a man between 18 and 35 years old in good health. Some clones in this sample may be carry-over from other donors' samples. DNA of the CDR3: TGTGCCTGGACTAGCAAGAGCTCCTACAATGAGCAGTTCTTC. This gives the protein CAWTSKSSYNEQFF.